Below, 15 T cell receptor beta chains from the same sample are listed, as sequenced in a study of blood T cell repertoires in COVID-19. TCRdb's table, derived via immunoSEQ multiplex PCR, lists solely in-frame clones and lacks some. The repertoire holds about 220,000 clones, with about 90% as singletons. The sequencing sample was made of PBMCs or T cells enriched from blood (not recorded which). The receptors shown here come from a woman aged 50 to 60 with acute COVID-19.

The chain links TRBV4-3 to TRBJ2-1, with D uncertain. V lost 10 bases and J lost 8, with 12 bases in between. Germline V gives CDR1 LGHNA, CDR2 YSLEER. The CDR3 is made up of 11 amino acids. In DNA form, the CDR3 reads TGCGCCACCTCAGCGAGGCATGAGCAGTTCTTC. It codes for CATSARHEQFF.

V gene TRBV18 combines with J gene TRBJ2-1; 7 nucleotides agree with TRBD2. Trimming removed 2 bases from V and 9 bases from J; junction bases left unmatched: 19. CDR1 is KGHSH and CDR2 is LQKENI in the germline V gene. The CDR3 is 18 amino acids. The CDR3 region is CASSPTTGGGDSWGEQFF. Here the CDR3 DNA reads TGTGCCAGCTCACCAACCACCGGGGGAGGGGATTCGTGGGGTGAGCAGTTCTTC.

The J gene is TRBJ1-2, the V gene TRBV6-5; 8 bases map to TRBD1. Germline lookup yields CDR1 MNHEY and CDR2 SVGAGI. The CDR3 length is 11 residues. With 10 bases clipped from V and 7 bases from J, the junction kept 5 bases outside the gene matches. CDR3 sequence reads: CATRTGSGYTF. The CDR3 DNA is TGTGCCACCAGGACAGGGTCTGGCTACACCTTC.

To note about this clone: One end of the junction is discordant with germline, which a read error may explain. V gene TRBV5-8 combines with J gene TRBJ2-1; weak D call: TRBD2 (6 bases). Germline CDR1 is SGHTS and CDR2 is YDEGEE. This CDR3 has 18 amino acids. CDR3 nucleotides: TGTGCCAGCAGCTACGTGGTGACATTTGCGGGGTCCTACAATGGGCAGTTCTTC. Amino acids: CASSYVVTFAGSYNGQFF. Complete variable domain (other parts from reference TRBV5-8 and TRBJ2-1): EAGVTQSPTHLIKTRGQQATLRCSPISGHTSVYWYQQALGLGLQFLLWYDEGEERNRGNFPPRFSGRQFPNYSSELNVNALELEDSALYLCASSYVVTFAGSYNGQFFGPGTRLTVL.

This CDR3 reads CASSPRLAGVYEQYF. The CDR3 DNA reads TGTGCCAGCAGCCCCCGACTAGCGGGAGTCTACGAGCAGTACTTC. The genes are TRBV7-9 and TRBJ2-7; TRBD2 matches 12 bases. Looked up from germline, CDR1 is SEHNR and CDR2 is FQNEAQ (reference sequence). The CDR3 is 15 amino acids. The J segment lost 3 bases and the V segment lost 5 bases, leaving 5 bases of the junction unmatched. Drawing the rest from reference TRBV7-9 and TRBJ2-7, the complete variable domain is DTGVSQNPRHKITKRGQNVTFRCDPISEHNRLYWYRQTLGQGPEFLTYFQNEAQLEKSRLLSDRFSAERPKGSFSTLEIQRTEQGDSAMYLCASSPRLAGVYEQYFGPGTRLTVT.

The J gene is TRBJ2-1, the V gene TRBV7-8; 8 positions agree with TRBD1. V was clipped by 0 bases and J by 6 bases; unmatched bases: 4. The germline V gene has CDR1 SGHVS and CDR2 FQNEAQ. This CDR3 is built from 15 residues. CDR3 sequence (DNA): TGTGCCAGCAGCTTAGCCCAGGGGGCGCGCAATGAGCAGTTCTTC. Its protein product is CASSLAQGARNEQFF.

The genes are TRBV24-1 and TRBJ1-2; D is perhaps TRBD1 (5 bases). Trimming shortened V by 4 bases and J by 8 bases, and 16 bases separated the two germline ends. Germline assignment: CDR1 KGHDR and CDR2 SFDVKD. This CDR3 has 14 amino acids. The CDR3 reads CATSEGGRNKGYTF. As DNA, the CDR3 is TGTGCCACCAGTGAGGGGGGACGGAATAAAGGCTACACCTTC.

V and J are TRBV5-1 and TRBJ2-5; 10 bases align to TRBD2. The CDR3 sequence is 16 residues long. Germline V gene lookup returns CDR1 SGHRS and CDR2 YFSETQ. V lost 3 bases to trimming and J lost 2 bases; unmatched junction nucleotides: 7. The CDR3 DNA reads TGCGCCAGCAGCTACGGGACTAGCGATAGTCAAGAGACCCAGTACTTC. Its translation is CASSYGTSDSQETQYF.

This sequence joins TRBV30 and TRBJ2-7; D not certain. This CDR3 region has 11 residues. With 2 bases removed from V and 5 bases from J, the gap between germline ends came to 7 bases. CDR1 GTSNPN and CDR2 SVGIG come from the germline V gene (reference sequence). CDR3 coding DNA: TGTGCCTGGAGTCTGGCTGACGAGCAGTACTTC. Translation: CAWSLADEQYF. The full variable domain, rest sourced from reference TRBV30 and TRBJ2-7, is SQTIHQWPATLVQPVGSPLSLECTVEGTSNPNLYWYRQAAGRGLQLLFYSVGIGQISSEVPQNLSASRPQDRQFILSSKKLLLSDSGFYLCAWSLADEQYFGPGTRLTVT.

Here the CDR3 reads CASSYSGGARAFF. CDR3 nucleotides: TGTGCCAGCAGTTACTCCGGGGGGGCGAGAGCTTTCTTT. The chain links TRBV6-2 or TRBV6-3 to TRBJ1-1, with D maybe TRBD1 (6 bases). V was shortened by 0 bases and J by 10 bases, with 12 bases between the two germline ends. The CDR3 extends over 13 amino acids. The germline V gene encodes CDR1 MNHEY and CDR2 SVGEGT.

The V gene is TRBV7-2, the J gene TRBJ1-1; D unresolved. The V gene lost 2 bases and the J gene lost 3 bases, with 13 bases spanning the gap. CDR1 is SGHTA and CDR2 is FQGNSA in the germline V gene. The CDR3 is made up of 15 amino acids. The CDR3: CASSLPRRDHTEAFF. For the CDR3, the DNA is TGTGCCAGCAGCTTACCAAGGAGAGACCACACTGAAGCTTTCTTT.

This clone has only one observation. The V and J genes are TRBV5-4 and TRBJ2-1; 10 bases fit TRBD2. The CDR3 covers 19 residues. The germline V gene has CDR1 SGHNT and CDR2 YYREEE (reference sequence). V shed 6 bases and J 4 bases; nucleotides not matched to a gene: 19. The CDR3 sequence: CASMRGASGRTGAYNEQFF. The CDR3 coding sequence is TGTGCCAGCATGCGGGGGGCTAGCGGGAGAACGGGTGCTTACAATGAGCAGTTCTTC. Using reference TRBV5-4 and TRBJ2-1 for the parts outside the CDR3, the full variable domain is ETGVTQSPTHLIKTRGQQVTLRCSSQSGHNTVSWYQQALGQGPQFIFQYYREEENGRGNFPPRFSGLQFPNYSSELNVNALELDDSALYLCASMRGASGRTGAYNEQFFGPGTRLTVL.

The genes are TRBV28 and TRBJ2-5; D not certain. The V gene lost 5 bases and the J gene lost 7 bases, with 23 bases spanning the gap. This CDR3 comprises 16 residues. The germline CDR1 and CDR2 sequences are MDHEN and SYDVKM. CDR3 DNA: TGTGCCAGCAGTCCCCACCTCGGTAGCCCACGCACGACCCAGTACTTC. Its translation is CASSPHLGSPRTTQYF.

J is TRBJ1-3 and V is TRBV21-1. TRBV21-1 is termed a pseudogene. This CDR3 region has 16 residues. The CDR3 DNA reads TGTGCCAGCAGCAAAAATATGCCCACGGGTGGAAACACCATATATTTT. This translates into CASSKNMPTGGNTIYF.

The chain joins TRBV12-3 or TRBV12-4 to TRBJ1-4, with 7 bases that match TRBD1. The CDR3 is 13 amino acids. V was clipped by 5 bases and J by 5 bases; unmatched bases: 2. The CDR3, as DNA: TGTGCCAGCAGTACAGGGGCAAATGAAAAACTGTTTTTT. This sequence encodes CASSTGANEKLFF.